Listed below are T cell receptor beta chains from one sample, sequenced in a study of cytomegalovirus exposure and HLA in healthy donors. Measured with immunoSEQ multiplex PCR; TCRdb has only the in-frame clones, and not every one. The data show about 360,000 clones, with about nine tenths seen just once and roughly 0.83% held by the top ten. The sequenced sample consisted of PBMCs. The receptors derive from a woman younger than 35 in good health and CMV-seronegative. The CDR3 runs from the conserved cysteine through the conserved F or W. The D gene is left open where the match is weak. Expanded clones get a size class; other rows say once, few or many, or leave the size out.

d_call j_call v_call clone_size cdr3_aa cdr3_nt
TRBD2 TRBJ2-7 TRBV5-1 - CASSLALAGGQYEQYF TGCGCCAGCAGCTTGGCCCTAGCGGGAGGGCAATACGAGCAGTACTTC
TRBD2 TRBJ2-4 TRBV5-1 - CASSLREGAKNIQYF TGCGCCAGCAGCTTGAGGGAGGGAGCCAAAAACATTCAGTACTTC
TRBD2 TRBJ2-1 TRBV10-1 once CASSGGGGRGYNEQFF TGCGCCAGCAGTGGAGGTGGCGGGAGAGGATACAATGAGCAGTTCTTC
TRBD1 TRBJ1-2 TRBV9 - CASSVRQGVGGYTF TGTGCCAGCAGCGTGAGACAGGGAGTCGGTGGCTACACCTTC
- TRBJ1-6 TRBV6-5 - CASRGAGVYSPLHF TGTGCCAGCAGGGGAGCGGGTGTTTATTCACCCCTCCACTTT
- TRBJ1-6 TRBV10-2 - CASSEPGVNSPLHF TGCGCCAGCAGTGAGCCAGGGGTAAATTCACCCCTCCACTTT
- TRBJ1-1 TRBV7-9 - CASSPLNIEAFF TGTGCCAGCAGCCCCTTAAATATTGAAGCTTTCTTT
TRBD2 TRBJ2-1 TRBV7-6 - CASSLGAGGLDEQFF TGTGCCAGCAGCTTAGGAGCGGGGGGCCTGGATGAGCAGTTCTTC
TRBD2 TRBJ2-7 TRBV18 - CASSLSGDSYEQYF TGTGCCAGCTCACTAAGCGGGGACTCCTACGAGCAGTACTTC
- TRBJ2-7 TRBV5-4 - CASSSLQGSSYEQYF TGTGCCAGCAGCTCACTACAGGGAAGCTCCTACGAGCAGTACTTC
TRBD1 TRBJ1-4 TRBV28 - CASSSPGDRGNEKLFF TGTGCCAGCAGTTCCCCTGGGGACAGGGGGAATGAAAAACTGTTTTTT
TRBD2 TRBJ2-5 TRBV4-1 - CASSQPLAGKETQYF TGCGCCAGCAGCCAACCTCTAGCGGGAAAAGAGACCCAGTACTTC
- TRBJ1-2 TRBV19 - CATSDAASYGYTF TGTGCCACCTCCGATGCGGCGAGCTATGGCTACACCTTC
- TRBJ1-5 TRBV28 - CASSPNQPQHF TGTGCCAGCAGTCCTAATCAGCCCCAGCATTTT
- TRBJ2-1 TRBV6-1 - CASRTRGGAYNEQFF TGTGCCAGCAGGACTCGCGGAGGGGCTTACAATGAGCAGTTCTTC
TRBD2 TRBJ2-5 TRBV5-1 - CASSDASGGARIETQYF TGCGCCAGCAGCGACGCTAGCGGGGGGGCCCGAATAGAGACCCAGTACTTC
TRBD1 TRBJ1-1 TRBV5-4 - CASSASGTGVSEAFF TGTGCCAGCAGCGCCTCCGGGACAGGGGTTTCCGAAGCTTTCTTT
TRBD1 TRBJ1-2 TRBV19 - CASSTGQGAYGYTF TGTGCCAGTAGTACGGGACAGGGGGCCTATGGCTACACCTTC
TRBD1 TRBJ2-7 TRBV7-3 - CASSLGTDGIYEQYF TGTGCCAGCAGCTTAGGGACAGACGGAATTTACGAGCAGTACTTC
- TRBJ1-1 TRBV5-1 few CASSLAWERNTEAFF TGCGCCAGCAGCTTGGCCTGGGAGCGGAACACTGAAGCTTTCTTT
TRBD2 TRBJ2-5 TRBV7-9 few CASSQGLVLETQYF TGTGCCAGCAGCCAGGGACTAGTCCTGGAGACCCAGTACTTC
TRBD1 TRBJ2-7 TRBV30 - CAWSAADRGPYEQYF TGTGCCTGGAGTGCCGCCGACAGGGGGCCCTACGAGCAGTACTTC